This T cell receptor beta chain was recovered during a study of T cell clonotyping in hematopoietic cell transplantation (dated by TCRdb to the early 2020s). Regarding the research as a whole: A total of more than 130 blood samples were collected in the study from 35 to 45 consecutive transplant recipients and their related donors. Recruitment of patients ran from 2015 to early 2017, and follow-up continued until September 2020 or until death. Overall study outcomes, separate from this receptor: Broader posttransplant TCR repertoire diversity was predicted by donor and pretransplant recipient Inverse Simpson Index values. Recipient repertoires showed only a small fraction of overlap with donor repertoires, and over 97% appeared de novo at the given depth. Recipient TCR diversity fell after transplant, with pathologically expanded clonotypes rising progressively from day 30 to day 180. The sample size was limited, and CD4 and CD8 repertoire contributions could not be separated because cells were not sorted.

For TCR beta sequencing, blood samples came from the related transplant donors. Nuclei Lysis Solution was used to extract genomic DNA from fresh or cryopreserved unfractionated peripheral blood mononuclear cells. TCR beta CDR3 regions were amplified from genomic DNA with the immunoSEQ assay, a bias-controlled multiplex PCR using V- and J-specific primers. In a second PCR step, the CDR3 amplicons were tagged with a proprietary barcode plus Illumina adapter sequences. An Illumina MiSeq instrument was used for sequencing of the CDR3 libraries. As for how the authors treated the data: immunoSEQ Analyzer 3.0 was used for export and quality control, with R Bioconductor and Immunarch used for downstream analyses. Only productive rearrangements within the normalized downsampled data set were used in the calculation of repertoire metrics. Pathologically expanded clonotypes were defined as those larger than 5 templates in the normalized cohort. Repertoire diversity was measured with the Inverse Simpson Index. To capture all clonotypes, the CMV-specificity analyses were run on the non-normalized data set. TCRdb stores this immuneACCESS table with in-frame sequences only. Part of the clones is absent; in the studies checked, under half of the shortfall reflects unresolved V genes, and no reason is known for the rest. From that table come the V and J calls and clone size; the DNA was used to work out D and trimming. The sample has 15,000 or so clones on record, less than 80% of them singletons. The ten most abundant clones make up roughly a tenth of the sample.

The V and J ends are trimmed by 0 bases and 8 bases, leaving 12 bases between them. The CDR3 has 13 amino acids, counting the end cysteine and phenylalanine. Only the CDR3 DNA stays, 39 bases, in frame from base 1. The CDR1 and CDR2 encoded by the germline V gene (reference sequence) are SGHNT and YYREEE. For this clone: Its target antigen remains unknown. It has no much larger one-base neighbor in the sample; base qualities were not kept.

The clonotype originates from an older woman in good health. Some clones in this sample may be carry-over from other donors' samples. The specimen was peripheral blood mononuclear cells. The chain was built from TRBV5-4 and TRBJ2-7; the D segment cannot be called with confidence. In nucleotides, the sequence is TGTGCCAGCAGCTTGGGGTCGGGCCTCCAGCAGTACTTC. Its coded protein is CASSLGSGLQQYF. Reference TRBV5-4 and TRBJ2-7 proteins supply the regions before and after the CDR3; the full variable domain is: ETGVTQSPTHLIKTRGQQVTLRCSSQSGHNTVSWYQQALGQGPQFIFQYYREEENGRGNFPPRFSGLQFPNYSSELNVNALELDDSALYLCASSLGSGLQQYFGPGTRLTVT.